These T cell receptor beta chains were read from a single sample in a study of blood T cell repertoires in COVID-19. The assay was immunoSEQ multiplex PCR, and TCRdb's table has in-frame clones only and misses some. This table holds about 120,000 clones, 87% found once. The material sequenced was peripheral blood. These receptors were obtained from a woman in her 70s with acute or convalescent COVID-19. CDR3s include the opening cysteine and the closing phenylalanine or tryptophan.

v_gene	j_gene	CDR3aa
TRBV19	TRBJ1-4	CASSNRQGASEKLFF
TRBV28	TRBJ2-7	CASSLAGRNYEQYF
TRBV4-2	TRBJ1-1	CASSQDGNGTPNTEAFF
TRBV27	TRBJ1-2	CASSSGQPGVHGYTF
TRBV28	TRBJ1-6	CASSSGQGFNSPLHF
TRBV5-1	TRBJ1-5	CASSLGGDNQPQHF
TRBV7-8	TRBJ2-5	CASSRRLAGGRETQYF
TRBV29-1	TRBJ1-4	CSALEGEKLFF
TRBV6-6	TRBJ1-1	CASSYGQGTEAFF
TRBV7-2	TRBJ1-2	CASSLEYGGQRIDGYTF
TRBV29-1	TRBJ1-1	CSVPNLPGQLNAEAFF
TRBV28	TRBJ1-1	CASSPAGREAFF
TRBV28	TRBJ1-5	CASSPPRGPQHF
TRBV5-4	TRBJ1-6	CASSLDRVNSPLHF
TRBV10-3	TRBJ2-7	CAISPRAGAGEQYF
TRBV5-4	TRBJ1-2	CASSLGQEATGYTF
TRBV11-2	TRBJ1-4	CASSLHRGEKLFF
TRBV5-1	TRBJ2-3	CASSPTWTSGGDTQYF
TRBV7-3	TRBJ2-5	CASSRGAVETQYF
TRBV7-3	TRBJ2-3	CASSLTCILHGGLAGRTDTQYF
TRBV6-5	TRBJ2-3	CASSAPGLDTQYF
TRBV2	TRBJ1-1	CASNTGNEGEAFF
TRBV6-5	TRBJ1-1	CASSRTGGLNTEAFF
TRBV28	TRBJ1-1	CASSFEARAFF
TRBV23-1	TRBJ2-1	CASTRLADEQFF
TRBV10-2	TRBJ1-4	CASTTLTGYTTNEKLFF
TRBV2	TRBJ2-3	CASRLAVYTDTQYF
TRBV5-1	TRBJ2-5	CASSLGDRHQETQYF
TRBV21-1	TRBJ2-1	CASSKGLRGGANEQFF
TRBV6-4	TRBJ1-2	CASSDSPGGMLGYTF
TRBV5-4	TRBJ2-7	CASSFGGPYEQYF
TRBV28	TRBJ1-5	CATSEGGAGQPQHF
TRBV30	TRBJ1-5	CAWSSGQLNQPQHF
TRBV19	TRBJ1-2	CASSLTQGVGANYGYTF
TRBV29-1	TRBJ2-7	CSVEPGTGSYEQYF
TRBV15	TRBJ2-7	CATSRVGLAGEMTYEQYF
TRBV7-3	TRBJ2-4	CASSLYPSAGAKNIQYF
TRBV19	TRBJ1-2	CASSAGTNNYGYTF
TRBV4-1	TRBJ2-3	CASSQPPSGGPGRDTQYF
TRBV12-5	TRBJ1-1	CASGADRDTEAFF
TRBV7-7	TRBJ1-1	CASSLTENTEAFF
TRBV19	TRBJ1-3	CASSIGTGAPGNTIYF
TRBV19	TRBJ1-2	CASSPSDTYYGYTF
TRBV29-1	TRBJ2-5	CSVGAPGRDSWETQYF
TRBV3-1/TRBV3-2	TRBJ2-6	CASQQGAQAGANVLTF
TRBV3-1/TRBV3-2	TRBJ1-4	CASSQEPREKLFF
TRBV18	TRBJ1-2	CASSPTLGTGTF
TRBV5-4	TRBJ2-7	CASSLDGAYEQYF
TRBV5-6	TRBJ1-6	CASSLGGLTPLHF
TRBV24-1	TRBJ2-7	CATSDPQAYEQYF
TRBV7-9	TRBJ2-3	CASGLGTRTDTQYF
TRBV3-1/TRBV3-2	TRBJ1-6	CASSSSGGASPLHF
TRBV6-1	TRBJ1-3	CASSETAHSGNTIYF